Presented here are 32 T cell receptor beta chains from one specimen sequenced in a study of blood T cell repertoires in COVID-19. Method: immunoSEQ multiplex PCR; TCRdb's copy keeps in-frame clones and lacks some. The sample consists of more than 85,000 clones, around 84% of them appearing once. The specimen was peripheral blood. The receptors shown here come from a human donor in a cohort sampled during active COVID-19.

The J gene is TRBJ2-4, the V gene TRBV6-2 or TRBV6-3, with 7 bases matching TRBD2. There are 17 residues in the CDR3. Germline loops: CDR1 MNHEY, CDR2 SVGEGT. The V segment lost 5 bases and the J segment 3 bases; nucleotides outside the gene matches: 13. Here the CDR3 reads CASSLRTSGVLKNIQYF. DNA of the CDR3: TGTGCCAGCAGTCTCCGGACTAGTGGGGTCCTCAAAAACATTCAGTACTTC.

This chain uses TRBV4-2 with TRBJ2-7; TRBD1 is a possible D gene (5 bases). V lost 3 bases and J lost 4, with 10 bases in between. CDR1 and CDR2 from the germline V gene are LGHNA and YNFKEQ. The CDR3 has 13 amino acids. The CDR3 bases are TGTGCCAGCAGCCATACCGACAGTTACGAGCAGTACTTC. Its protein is CASSHTDSYEQYF.

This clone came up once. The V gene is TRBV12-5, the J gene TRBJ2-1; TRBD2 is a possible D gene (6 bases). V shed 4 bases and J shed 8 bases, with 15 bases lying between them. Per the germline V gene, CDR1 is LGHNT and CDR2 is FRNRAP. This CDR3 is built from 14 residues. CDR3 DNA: TGTGCTAGTGGTTCGGGACTCGCCCTGCATGAGCAGTTCTTC. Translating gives CASGSGLALHEQFF. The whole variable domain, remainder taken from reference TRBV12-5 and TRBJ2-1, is DARVTQTPRHKVTEMGQEVTMRCQPILGHNTVFWYRQTMMQGLELLAYFRNRAPLDDSGMPKDRFSAEMPDATLATLKIQPSEPRDSAVYFCASGSGLALHEQFFGPGTRLTVL.

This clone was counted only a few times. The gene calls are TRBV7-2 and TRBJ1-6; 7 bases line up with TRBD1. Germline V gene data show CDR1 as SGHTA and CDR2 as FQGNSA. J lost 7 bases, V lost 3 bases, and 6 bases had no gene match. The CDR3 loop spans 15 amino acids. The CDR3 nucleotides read TGTGCCAGCAGCTTCACCGGGACAGCAAATTCACCCCTCCACTTT. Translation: CASSFTGTANSPLHF.

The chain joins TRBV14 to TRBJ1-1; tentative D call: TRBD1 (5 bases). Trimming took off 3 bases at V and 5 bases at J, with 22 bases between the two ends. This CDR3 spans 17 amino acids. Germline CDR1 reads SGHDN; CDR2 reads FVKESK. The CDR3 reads CASSQDSGTRGKTEAFF. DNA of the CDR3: TGTGCCAGCAGCCAGGACTCCGGGACTCGGGGAAAAACTGAAGCTTTCTTT.

The CDR3, as DNA: TGTGCCAGCAGCTTCACAAGGAACACTGAAGCTTTCTTT. Translated, it gives CASSFTRNTEAFF. V usage is TRBV6-2 or TRBV6-3 and J usage is TRBJ1-1; D remains ambiguous. Germline CDR1 reads MNHEY; CDR2 reads SVGEGT. The CDR3 length is 13 residues. With 6 bases removed from V and 1 base from J, the gap between germline ends came to 9 bases.

CDR3 sequence reads: CASSTRKTGITEAFF. For the CDR3, the DNA is TGTGCCAGCAGCACCCGGAAGACAGGGATCACTGAAGCTTTCTTT. The chain couples TRBV9 to TRBJ1-1; 7 bases match TRBD1. Germline values: CDR1 SGDLS, CDR2 YYNGEE. Trimming removed 4 bases from V and 4 bases from J; junction bases left unmatched: 10. The CDR3 runs to 15 residues.

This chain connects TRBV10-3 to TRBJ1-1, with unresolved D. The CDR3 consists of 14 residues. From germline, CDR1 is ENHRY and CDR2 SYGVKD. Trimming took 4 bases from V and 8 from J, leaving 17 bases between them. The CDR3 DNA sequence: TGTGCCATCAGTGGAGGCAGCCAGACGTCCGAAGCTTTCTTT. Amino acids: CAISGGSQTSEAFF.

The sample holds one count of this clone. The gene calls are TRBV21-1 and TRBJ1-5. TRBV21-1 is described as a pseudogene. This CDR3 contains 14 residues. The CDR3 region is CASSKDRGSQPQHF. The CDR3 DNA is TGTGCCAGCAGCAAAGATCGGGGGAGTCAGCCCCAGCATTTT.

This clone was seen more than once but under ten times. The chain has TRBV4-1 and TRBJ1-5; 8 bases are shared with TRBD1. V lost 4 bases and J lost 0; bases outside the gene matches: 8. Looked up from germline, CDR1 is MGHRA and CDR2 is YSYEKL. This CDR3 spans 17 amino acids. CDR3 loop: CASSPQPTGASNQPQHF. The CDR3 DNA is TGCGCCAGCAGCCCCCAGCCGACAGGGGCTAGCAATCAGCCCCAGCATTTT.

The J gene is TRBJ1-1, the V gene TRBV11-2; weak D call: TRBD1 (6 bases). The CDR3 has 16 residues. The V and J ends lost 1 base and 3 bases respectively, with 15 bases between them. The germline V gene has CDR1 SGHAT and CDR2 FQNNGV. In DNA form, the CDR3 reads TGTGCCAGCAGCTTAGCGGGGGGGGGCTTGTACACTGAAGCTTTCTTT. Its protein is CASSLAGGGLYTEAFF. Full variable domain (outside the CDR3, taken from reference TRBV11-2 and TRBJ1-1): EAGVAQSPRYKIIEKRQSVAFWCNPISGHATLYWYQQILGQGPKLLIQFQNNGVVDDSQLPKDRFSAERLKGVDSTLKIQPAKLEDSAVYLCASSLAGGGLYTEAFFGQGTRLTVV.

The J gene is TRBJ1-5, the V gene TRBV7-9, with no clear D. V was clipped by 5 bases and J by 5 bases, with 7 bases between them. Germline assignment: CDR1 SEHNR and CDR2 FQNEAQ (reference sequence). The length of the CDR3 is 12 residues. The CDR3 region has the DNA TGTGCCAGCAGCGTGGACTATCAGCCCCAGCATTTT. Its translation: CASSVDYQPQHF.

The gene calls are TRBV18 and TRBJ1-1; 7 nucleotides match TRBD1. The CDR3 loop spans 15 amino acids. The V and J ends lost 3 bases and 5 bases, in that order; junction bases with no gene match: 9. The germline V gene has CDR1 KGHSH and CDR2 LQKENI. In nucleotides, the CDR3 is TGTGCCAGCTCACCTCCCAGCCTACAGGGGACTGAAGCTTTCTTT. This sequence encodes CASSPPSLQGTEAFF.

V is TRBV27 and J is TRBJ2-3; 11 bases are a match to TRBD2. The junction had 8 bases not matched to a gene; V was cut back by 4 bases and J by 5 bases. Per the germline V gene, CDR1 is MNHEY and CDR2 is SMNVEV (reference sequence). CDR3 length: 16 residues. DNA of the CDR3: TGTGCCAGCAGTTCTCTTAGCGGGGGGGTGGTAGATACGCAGTATTTT. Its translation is CASSSLSGGVVDTQYF.

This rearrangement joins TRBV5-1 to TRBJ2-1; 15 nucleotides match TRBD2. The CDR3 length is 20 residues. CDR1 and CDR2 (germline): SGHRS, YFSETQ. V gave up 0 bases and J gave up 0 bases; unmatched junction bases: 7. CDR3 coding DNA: TGCGCCAGCAGCTTGGGAGGAGGACTAGCGGGGGGGAGCTCCTACAATGAGCAGTTCTTC. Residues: CASSLGGGLAGGSSYNEQFF.

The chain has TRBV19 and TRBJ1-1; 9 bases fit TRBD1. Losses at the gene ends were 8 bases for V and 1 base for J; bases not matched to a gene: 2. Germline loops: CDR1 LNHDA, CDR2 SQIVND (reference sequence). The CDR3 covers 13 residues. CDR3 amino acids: CASWGQGNTEAFF. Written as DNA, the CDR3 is TGTGCCAGTTGGGGACAGGGGAACACTGAAGCTTTCTTT.

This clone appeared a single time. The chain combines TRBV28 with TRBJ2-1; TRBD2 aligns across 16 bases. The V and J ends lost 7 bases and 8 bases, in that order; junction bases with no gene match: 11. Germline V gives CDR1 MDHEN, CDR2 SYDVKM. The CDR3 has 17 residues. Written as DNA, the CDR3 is TGTGCCAGCACCCCTATGTTGGGACTAGCGGGGGGGGATGAGCAGTTCTTC. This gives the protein CASTPMLGLAGGDEQFF.

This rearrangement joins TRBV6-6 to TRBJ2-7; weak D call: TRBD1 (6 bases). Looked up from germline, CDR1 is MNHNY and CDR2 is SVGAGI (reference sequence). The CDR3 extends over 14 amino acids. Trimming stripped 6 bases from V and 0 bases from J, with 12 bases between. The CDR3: CASRRNRDSYEQYF. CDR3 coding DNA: TGTGCCAGCAGGAGAAACAGGGACTCCTACGAGCAGTACTTC.

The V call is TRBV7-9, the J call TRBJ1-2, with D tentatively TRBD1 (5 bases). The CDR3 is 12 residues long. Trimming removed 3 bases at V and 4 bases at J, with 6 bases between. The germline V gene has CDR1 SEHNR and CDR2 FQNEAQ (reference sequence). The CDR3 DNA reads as TGTGCCAGCAGCTTGGGGGGCTATGGCTACACCTTC. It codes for CASSLGGYGYTF.

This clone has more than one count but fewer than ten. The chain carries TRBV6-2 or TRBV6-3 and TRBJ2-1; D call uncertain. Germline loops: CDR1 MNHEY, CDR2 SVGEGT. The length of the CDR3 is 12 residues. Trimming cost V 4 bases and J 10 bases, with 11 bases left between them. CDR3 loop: CASSSYYLEQFF. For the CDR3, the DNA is TGTGCCAGCAGTTCTTACTACTTAGAGCAGTTCTTC.

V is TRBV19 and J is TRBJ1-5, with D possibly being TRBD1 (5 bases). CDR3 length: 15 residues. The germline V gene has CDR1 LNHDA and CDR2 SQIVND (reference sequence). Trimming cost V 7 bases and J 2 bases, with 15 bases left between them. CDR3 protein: CASMMEGLGNQPQHF. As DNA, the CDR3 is TGTGCCAGTATGATGGAGGGGTTGGGCAATCAGCCCCAGCATTTT.

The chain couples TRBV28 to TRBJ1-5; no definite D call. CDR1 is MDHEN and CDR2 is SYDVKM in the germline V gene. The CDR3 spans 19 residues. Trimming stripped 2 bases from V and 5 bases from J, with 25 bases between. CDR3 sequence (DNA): TGTGCCAGCAGTTTACCCCTGGGTGGCCTCACGGGGTTATATCAGCCCCAGCATTTT. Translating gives CASSLPLGGLTGLYQPQHF.

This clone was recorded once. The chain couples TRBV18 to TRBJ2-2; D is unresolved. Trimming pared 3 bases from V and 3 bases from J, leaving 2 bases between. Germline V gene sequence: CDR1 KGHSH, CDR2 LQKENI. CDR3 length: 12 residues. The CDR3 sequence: CASSPYTGELFF. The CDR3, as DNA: TGTGCCAGCTCACCCTACACCGGGGAGCTGTTTTTT.

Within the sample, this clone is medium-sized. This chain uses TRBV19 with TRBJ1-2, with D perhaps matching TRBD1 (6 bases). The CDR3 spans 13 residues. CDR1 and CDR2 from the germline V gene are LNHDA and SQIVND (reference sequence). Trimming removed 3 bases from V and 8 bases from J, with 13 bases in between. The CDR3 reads CASSMWGLVGYTF. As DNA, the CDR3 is TGTGCCAGTAGTATGTGGGGGCTCGTGGGCTACACCTTC. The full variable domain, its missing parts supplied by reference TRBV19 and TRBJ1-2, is DGGITQSPKYLFRKEGQNVTLSCEQNLNHDAMYWYRQDPGQGLRLIYYSQIVNDFQKGDIAEGYSVSREKKESFPLTVTSAQKNPTAFYLCASSMWGLVGYTFGSGTRLTVV.

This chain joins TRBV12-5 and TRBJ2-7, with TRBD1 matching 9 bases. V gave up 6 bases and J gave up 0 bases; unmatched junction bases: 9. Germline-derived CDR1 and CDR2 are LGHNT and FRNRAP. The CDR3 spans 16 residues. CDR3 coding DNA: TGTGCTAGTGGCCGCCCCGGGACAGGGAACTCCTACGAGCAGTACTTC. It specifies CASGRPGTGNSYEQYF.

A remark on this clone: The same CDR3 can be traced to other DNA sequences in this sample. Here the CDR3 DNA reads TGTGCCAGCAGTTACTCTGGAGCTAGCACAGATACGCAGTATTTT. It encodes CASSYSGASTDTQYF. This chain links TRBV6-5 with TRBJ2-3, with D unclear. The germline gives CDR1 MNHEY, CDR2 SVGAGI. V was cut by 0 bases and J by 0 bases, with 7 bases left in between. The CDR3 totals 15 residues.

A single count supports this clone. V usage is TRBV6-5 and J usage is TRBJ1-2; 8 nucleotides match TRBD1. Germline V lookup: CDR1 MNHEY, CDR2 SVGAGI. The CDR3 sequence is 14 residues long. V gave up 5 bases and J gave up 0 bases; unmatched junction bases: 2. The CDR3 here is CASSRDRTNYGYTF. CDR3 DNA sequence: TGTGCCAGCAGTCGGGACAGGACTAACTATGGCTACACCTTC.

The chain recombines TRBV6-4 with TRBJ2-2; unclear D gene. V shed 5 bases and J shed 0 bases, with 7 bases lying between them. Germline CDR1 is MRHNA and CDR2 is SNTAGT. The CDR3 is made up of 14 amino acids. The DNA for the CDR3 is TGTGCCAGCAGTCCCCCCGCGAACACCGGGGAGCTGTTTTTT. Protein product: CASSPPANTGELFF.

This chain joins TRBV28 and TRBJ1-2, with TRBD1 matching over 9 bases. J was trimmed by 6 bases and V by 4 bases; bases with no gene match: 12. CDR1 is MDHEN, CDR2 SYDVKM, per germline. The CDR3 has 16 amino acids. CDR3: CASSSPPGDRGNGYTF. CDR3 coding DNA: TGTGCCAGCAGTTCCCCTCCCGGAGACAGGGGGAATGGCTACACCTTC.

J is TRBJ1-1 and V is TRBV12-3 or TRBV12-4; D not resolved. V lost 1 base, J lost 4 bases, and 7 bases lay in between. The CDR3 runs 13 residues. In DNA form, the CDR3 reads TGTGCCAGCAGTTTAGTAGCGGCCACTGAAGCTTTCTTT. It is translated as CASSLVAATEAFF.

In nucleotides, the CDR3 is TGTGCCAGCAGTATAACGGGGGGGCCCGGAGATGAGCAGTTCTTC. It encodes CASSITGGPGDEQFF. V usage is TRBV6-5 and J usage is TRBJ2-1, with 8 bases lining up with TRBD2. In germline, CDR1 is MNHEY, CDR2 SVGAGI. This CDR3 comprises 15 residues. V was pared by 5 bases and J by 8 bases, with 11 bases of the junction left unmatched.

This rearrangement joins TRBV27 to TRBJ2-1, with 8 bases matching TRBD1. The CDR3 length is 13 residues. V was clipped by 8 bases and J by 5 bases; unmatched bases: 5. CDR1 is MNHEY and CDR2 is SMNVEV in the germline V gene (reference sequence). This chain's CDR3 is CASGLQGDNEQFF. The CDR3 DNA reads TGTGCCAGCGGATTACAGGGGGACAATGAGCAGTTCTTC.